The clone carrying this T cell receptor beta chain appeared a few times. Germline V CDR1 and CDR2: SEHNR, FQNEAQ (reference sequence). The CDR3 has 16 amino acids. V dropped 3 bases and J dropped 8 bases, with 19 bases sitting between them. This specimen comes from a study of T cells in Graves' hyperthyroidism and ophthalmopathy. TCR beta CDR3 sequences were amplified from RNA transcripts. Initially, a first-round RT-PCR of the TCR CDR3 employed the HTBI primer set. MiXCR, applied by TCRdb to the multiplex PCR reads, yields one record per CDR3 protein. Of 500,000 to 600,000 distinct CDR3 sequences listed, 20% are singletons.

The chain uses TRBV7-9 and TRBJ1-4; D gene unclear. Sequencing input: blood. The source of this sequence is a man between 35 and 55 years old with Graves' ophthalmopathy. The CDR3 region has the DNA TGTGCCAGCAGCTTCCCTAGTCAGGACGGTAACGAAAAACTGTTTTTT. Its translation: CASSFPSQDGNEKLFF.